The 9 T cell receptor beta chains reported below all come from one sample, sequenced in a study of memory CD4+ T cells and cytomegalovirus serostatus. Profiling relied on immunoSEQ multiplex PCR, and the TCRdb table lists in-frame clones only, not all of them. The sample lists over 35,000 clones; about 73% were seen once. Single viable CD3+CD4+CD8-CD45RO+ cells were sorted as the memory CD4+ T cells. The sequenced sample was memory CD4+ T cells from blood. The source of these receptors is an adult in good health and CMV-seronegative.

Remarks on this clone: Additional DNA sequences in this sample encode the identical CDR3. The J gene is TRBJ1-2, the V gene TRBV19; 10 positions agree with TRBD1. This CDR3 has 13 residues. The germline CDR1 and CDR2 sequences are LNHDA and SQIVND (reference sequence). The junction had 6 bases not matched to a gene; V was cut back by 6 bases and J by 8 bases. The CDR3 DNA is TGTGCCAGTAGCAGGGGACAGGGGAACGGCTACACCTTC. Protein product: CASSRGQGNGYTF. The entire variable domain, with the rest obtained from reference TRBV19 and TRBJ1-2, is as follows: DGGITQSPKYLFRKEGQNVTLSCEQNLNHDAMYWYRQDPGQGLRLIYYSQIVNDFQKGDIAEGYSVSREKKESFPLTVTSAQKNPTAFYLCASSRGQGNGYTFGSGTRLTVV.

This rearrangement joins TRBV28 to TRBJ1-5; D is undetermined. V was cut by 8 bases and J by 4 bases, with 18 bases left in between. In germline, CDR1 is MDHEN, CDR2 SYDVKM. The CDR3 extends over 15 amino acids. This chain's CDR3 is CASGLGPPPNQPQHF. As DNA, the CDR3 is TGTGCCAGCGGCCTAGGGCCACCACCTAATCAGCCCCAGCATTTT.

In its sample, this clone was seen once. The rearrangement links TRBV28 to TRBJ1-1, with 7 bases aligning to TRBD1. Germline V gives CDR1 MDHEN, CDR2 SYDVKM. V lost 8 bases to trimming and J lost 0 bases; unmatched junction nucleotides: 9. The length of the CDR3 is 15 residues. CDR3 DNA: TGTGCCAGCGGGCTCACAGGGGCTATGAACACTGAAGCTTTCTTT. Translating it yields CASGLTGAMNTEAFF.

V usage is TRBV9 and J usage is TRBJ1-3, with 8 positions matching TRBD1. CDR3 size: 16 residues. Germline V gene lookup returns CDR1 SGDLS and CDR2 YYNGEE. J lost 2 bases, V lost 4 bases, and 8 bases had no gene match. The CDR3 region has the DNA TGTGCCAGCAGCTACGCAGGACAGGGACCTGGAAACACCATATATTTT. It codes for CASSYAGQGPGNTIYF.

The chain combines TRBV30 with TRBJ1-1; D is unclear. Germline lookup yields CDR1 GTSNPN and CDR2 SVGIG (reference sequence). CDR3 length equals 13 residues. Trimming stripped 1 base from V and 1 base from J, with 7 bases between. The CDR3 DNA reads TGTGCCTGGAGTGGTCAGCCGAACACTGAAGCTTTCTTT. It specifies CAWSGQPNTEAFF. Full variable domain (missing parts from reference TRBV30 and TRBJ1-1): SQTIHQWPATLVQPVGSPLSLECTVEGTSNPNLYWYRQAAGRGLQLLFYSVGIGQISSEVPQNLSASRPQDRQFILSSKKLLLSDSGFYLCAWSGQPNTEAFFGQGTRLTVV.

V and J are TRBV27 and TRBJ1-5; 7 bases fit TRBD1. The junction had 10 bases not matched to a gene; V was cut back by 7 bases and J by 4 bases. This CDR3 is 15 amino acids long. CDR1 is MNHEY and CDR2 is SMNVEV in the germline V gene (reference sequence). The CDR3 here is CASNARQGGNQPQHF. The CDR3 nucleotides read TGTGCCAGCAATGCGAGACAGGGAGGTAATCAGCCCCAGCATTTT.

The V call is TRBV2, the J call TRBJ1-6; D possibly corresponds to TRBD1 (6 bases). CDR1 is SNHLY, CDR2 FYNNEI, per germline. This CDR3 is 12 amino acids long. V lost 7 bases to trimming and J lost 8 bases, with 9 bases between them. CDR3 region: CASKQGYSPLHF. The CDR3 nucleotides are TGTGCCAGCAAGCAGGGGTATTCACCCCTCCACTTT.

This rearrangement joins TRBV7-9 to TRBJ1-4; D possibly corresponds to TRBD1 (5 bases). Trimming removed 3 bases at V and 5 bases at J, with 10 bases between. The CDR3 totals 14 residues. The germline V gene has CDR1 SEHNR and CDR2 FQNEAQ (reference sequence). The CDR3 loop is CASSFRGTNEKLFF. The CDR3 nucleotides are TGTGCCAGCAGCTTCCGGGGGACCAATGAAAAACTGTTTTTT.

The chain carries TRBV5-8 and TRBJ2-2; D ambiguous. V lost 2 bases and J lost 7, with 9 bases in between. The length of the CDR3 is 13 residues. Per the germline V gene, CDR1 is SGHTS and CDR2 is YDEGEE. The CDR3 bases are TGTGCCAGCAGCTTAAGGCGTGACGGGGAGCTGTTTTTT. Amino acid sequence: CASSLRRDGELFF.